These 27 T cell receptor beta chains were sequenced from one sample in a study of T-cell reconstitution after alpha-beta-depleted transplantation in children. Unique molecular identifiers were used in preparing the TCRbeta library. TCRdb reprocessed the PCR reads via MiXCR and lists one record per CDR3 protein. The sample shows 250,000 to 300,000 distinct CDR3 sequences, approximately 9.6% of them seen only once. The input for sequencing was PBMCs from the stem cell graft donor, taken from the stem cell graft. Receptors originate from a human donor who donated a stem cell graft to a child with SCID.

This clonotype was detected only a few times. The chain carries TRBV10-3 and TRBJ2-3; 10 positions agree with TRBD2. V shed 4 bases and J 5 bases; nucleotides not matched to a gene: 6. Germline V gene sequence: CDR1 ENHRY, CDR2 SYGVKD. The length of the CDR3 is 15 residues. CDR3 protein: CAISGGLALEDTQYF. In DNA, the CDR3 is TGTGCCATCAGTGGGGGACTAGCGTTGGAAGATACGCAGTATTTT.

The chain combines TRBV10-1 with TRBJ2-1; TRBD2 matches at 7 bases. This CDR3 contains 16 residues. The V segment lost 2 bases and the J segment 2 bases; nucleotides outside the gene matches: 6. Germline loops: CDR1 WNHNN, CDR2 SYGVQD (reference sequence). This chain's CDR3 is CASSEDQRGAYNEQFF. CDR3 sequence (DNA): TGCGCCAGCAGTGAGGACCAGCGGGGAGCCTACAATGAGCAGTTCTTC.

In nucleotides, the CDR3 is TGTGCCAGCAGCTTAAGTGGGGGTTCGGCGAACACCGGGGAGCTGTTTTTT. Translated: CASSLSGGSANTGELFF. The genes are TRBV7-3 and TRBJ2-2, with D perhaps assigned TRBD1 or TRBD2 (5 bases each). The CDR3 contains 17 residues. Germline CDR1 SGHTA, CDR2 FQGTGA. Trimming took 1 base from V and 0 from J, leaving 12 bases between them.

This clonotype has more than one count but fewer than ten. J is TRBJ2-1 and V is TRBV5-6, with 9 nucleotides matching TRBD2. CDR1 and CDR2 (germline): SGHDT, YYEEEE. Germline trimming cut 0 bases from V and 0 bases from J; bases unmatched to any gene: 10. This CDR3 is 19 amino acids long. CDR3 nucleotides: TGTGCCAGCAGCTTGGTCAGACTAGCGGCTACGAGCTCCTACAATGAGCAGTTCTTC. Translating gives CASSLVRLAATSSYNEQFF.

This clonotype was seen many times. This chain uses TRBV20-1 with TRBJ2-7; D is perhaps TRBD1 (6 bases). The CDR3 runs 15 residues. CDR1 and CDR2 (germline): DFQATT, SNEGSKA (reference sequence). V shed 0 bases and J shed 5 bases, with 17 bases lying between them. The CDR3 DNA is TGCAGTGCTAGAGAACAGGGTCAAGTCGGAAACGAGCAGTACTTC. Its protein product is CSAREQGQVGNEQYF.

V gene TRBV6-1 combines with J gene TRBJ2-1; 13 bases map to TRBD2. The CDR3 runs to 15 residues. Per germline, CDR1 MNHNS and CDR2 SASEGT. Germline trimming cut 8 bases from V and 12 bases from J; bases unmatched to any gene: 13. The CDR3 DNA sequence: TGTGCCAGCCAGAGCCTACTAGCGGGGGGGCGCCGGCAGTTCTTC. This encodes CASQSLLAGGRRQFF.

This clonotype was picked up a small number of times. Germline is not matched at one junction end, which may reflect a read error. This sequence joins TRBV7-9 and TRBJ2-7, with TRBD2 as a possible D gene (8 bases). The length of the CDR3 is 16 residues. The V gene's germline CDR1 is SEHNR and CDR2 FQNEAQ (reference sequence). In DNA form, the CDR3 reads TGTGCCAGCAGCCTAGCGGGCAGGGGGACATACTACGAGCAGTACTTC. Protein: CASSLAGRGTYYEQYF.

The sample holds many counts of this clonotype. This rearrangement joins TRBV7-9 to TRBJ2-7; 9 bases match TRBD2. Germline V lookup: CDR1 SEHNR, CDR2 FQNEAQ (reference sequence). The CDR3 consists of 16 residues. After removal of 3 bases from V and 2 bases from J, the junction contained 8 bases not matched to a gene. The CDR3 is CASSFFGLAGTYEQYF. For the CDR3, the DNA is TGTGCCAGCAGCTTTTTCGGGCTAGCGGGGACCTACGAGCAGTACTTC.

The chain links TRBV5-5 to TRBJ1-5; D is possibly TRBD1 (5 bases). V lost 0 bases and J lost 0, with 7 bases in between. CDR3 length equals 15 residues. Germline V gives CDR1 SGHKS, CDR2 YYEKEE (reference sequence). CDR3 loop: CASSLGGNSNQPQHF. The CDR3 nucleotides read TGTGCCAGCAGCTTGGGGGGGAATAGCAATCAGCCCCAGCATTTT.

A note on this clonotype: The junction departs from the called germline gene at one end, perhaps through a read error. V usage is TRBV7-7 and J usage is TRBJ1-1; weak D call: TRBD1 (5 bases). CDR1 is SSHAT, CDR2 FNYEAQ, per germline (reference sequence). The CDR3 length is 13 residues. The DNA of the CDR3 is TGTGCTAGCAGCAGACAGCAGAACACTGAAGCTTTCTTT. Translation gives CASSRQQNTEAFF.

This clonotype was found many times. The V gene is TRBV5-1, the J gene TRBJ2-1; 7 bases align to TRBD2. The CDR3 is 15 amino acids. Germline trimming cut 4 bases from V and 4 bases from J; bases unmatched to any gene: 8. Germline V gene data show CDR1 as SGHRS and CDR2 as YFSETQ. The CDR3 loop is CASSPGLADYNEQFF. The CDR3, as DNA: TGCGCCAGCAGCCCCGGGCTAGCGGATTACAATGAGCAGTTCTTC.

This clonotype was observed a few times. This chain uses TRBV15 with TRBJ1-5; tentatively, D is TRBD1 (5 bases). Deletions cut 6 bases from V and 7 bases from J, with 19 bases between. The CDR3 covers 15 residues. Germline-derived CDR1 and CDR2 are LNHNV and YYDKDF (reference sequence). The CDR3 is CATRDRGLLGQPQHF. The CDR3 region has the DNA TGTGCCACCAGGGATAGGGGTCTATTGGGACAGCCCCAGCATTTT.

The genes are TRBV12-3 or TRBV12-4 and TRBJ2-4; 8 nucleotides align to TRBD1. J gave up 0 bases and V 5 bases, and 6 bases lay outside the gene matches. The CDR3 has 16 residues. CDR3 DNA: TGTGCCAGCAGTCAGAATCAGGGGGCAGCCAAAAACATTCAGTACTTC. Its protein is CASSQNQGAAKNIQYF.

This clonotype was detected ten times or more. The chain has TRBV5-1 and TRBJ2-3, with 8 nucleotides matching TRBD2. Trimming took 2 bases from V and 6 from J; bases not matched to a gene: 8. CDR3 size: 15 residues. The V gene's germline CDR1 is SGHRS and CDR2 YFSETQ. CDR3 amino acids: CASSFISGEKDTQYF. For the CDR3, the DNA is TGCGCCAGCAGCTTCATTAGCGGGGAAAAGGATACGCAGTATTTT. Filled out from reference TRBV5-1 and TRBJ2-3, the complete variable domain reads KAGVTQTPRYLIKTRGQQVTLSCSPISGHRSVSWYQQTPGQGLQFLFEYFSETQRNKGNFPGRFSGRQFSNSRSEMNVSTLELGDSALYLCASSFISGEKDTQYFGPGTRLTVL.

This clonotype was detected only a few times. J is TRBJ2-1 and V is TRBV20-1, with 7 bases identical to TRBD2. Germline CDR1 is DFQATT and CDR2 is SNEGSKA (reference sequence). This CDR3 has 16 residues. V lost 5 bases to trimming and J lost 2 bases; unmatched junction nucleotides: 12. DNA of the CDR3: TGCAGTGCTCCTTGGGTCCGAGCGGGGACCTACAATGAGCAGTTCTTC. Translated: CSAPWVRAGTYNEQFF.

The chain carries TRBV20-1 and TRBJ2-5; 16 nucleotides line up with TRBD2. The CDR3 consists of 15 residues. CDR1 is DFQATT, CDR2 SNEGSKA, per germline (reference sequence). V lost 6 bases, J lost 5 bases, and 6 bases stayed unmatched. CDR3 region: CSAEGLAGGPETQYF. CDR3 bases: TGCAGTGCGGAGGGACTAGCGGGGGGGCCGGAGACCCAGTACTTC.

V gene TRBV20-1 combines with J gene TRBJ2-3; TRBD1 or TRBD2 may be the D gene (6 bases each). CDR3 length: 16 amino acids. V was clipped by 0 bases and J by 3 bases, with 16 bases between them. CDR1 and CDR2 (germline): DFQATT, SNEGSKA (reference sequence). The CDR3 region is CSARDEGGYRTDTQYF. The DNA for the CDR3 is TGCAGTGCTAGAGATGAGGGGGGTTATAGAACAGATACGCAGTATTTT.

This clonotype was observed a few times. The genes are TRBV6-1 and TRBJ1-2; 8 bases align to TRBD1. Trimming cost V 6 bases and J 1 base; bases outside gene matches: 16. Germline values: CDR1 MNHNS, CDR2 SASEGT. The CDR3 has 18 amino acids. The CDR3 nucleotides are TGTGCCAGCAGCCCCGCAGCCCTAACAGGGGGACGTAACTATGGCTACACCTTC. This sequence encodes CASSPAALTGGRNYGYTF.

The sample holds a few counts of this clonotype. This chain uses TRBV6-1 with TRBJ2-2; unclear D gene. Germline V gives CDR1 MNHNS, CDR2 SASEGT. Trimming left V 6 bases short and J 2 bases short, with 10 bases between. The CDR3 runs 14 residues. CDR3 residues: CASRDRPNTGELFF. Written as DNA, the CDR3 is TGTGCCAGCAGAGACCGGCCCAACACCGGGGAGCTGTTTTTT.

This clonotype was seen more than once but under ten times. The chain links TRBV7-8 to TRBJ1-5; the match to TRBD1 covers 9 bases. Germline assignment: CDR1 SGHVS and CDR2 FQNEAQ. The CDR3 totals 13 residues. V was pared by 5 bases and J by 11 bases, with 7 bases of the junction left unmatched. The CDR3 nucleotides read TGTGCCAGCAGCCCGTGGACAGGGGAAGCCCAGCATTTT. It yields the protein CASSPWTGEAQHF.

The chain is built from TRBV5-6 and TRBJ2-7, with a possible D match to TRBD1 (6 bases). V lost 4 bases and J lost 0, with 11 bases in between. There are 14 residues in the CDR3. CDR1 is SGHDT, CDR2 YYEEEE, per germline. CDR3 in amino acids: CASSPPGDSYEQYF. The CDR3 region has the DNA TGTGCCAGCAGCCCTCCAGGGGACTCCTACGAGCAGTACTTC.

In its sample, this clonotype was seen a few times. This chain connects TRBV5-1 to TRBJ1-1, with D unresolved. Trimming cost V 2 bases and J 4 bases, with 21 bases left between them. The CDR3 loop spans 17 amino acids. The germline V gene has CDR1 SGHRS and CDR2 YFSETQ. CDR3 nucleotide sequence: TGCGCCAGCAGCTTACGACAAACTAATCTCGCCGTCACTGAAGCTTTCTTT. Residues: CASSLRQTNLAVTEAFF.

This clonotype came up many times. The J gene is TRBJ2-5, the V gene TRBV20-1; 11 bases agree with TRBD2. V lost 0 bases and J lost 5; bases outside the gene matches: 8. The CDR3 consists of 16 residues. Germline V gene sequence: CDR1 DFQATT, CDR2 SNEGSKA (reference sequence). CDR3 bases: TGCAGTGCTAGAGATTTTAGCGGGGGGGCCTGGGAGACCCAGTACTTC. This gives the protein CSARDFSGGAWETQYF.

The chain carries TRBV20-1 and TRBJ2-7; D may be TRBD1 (5 bases). The CDR3 covers 14 residues. V was cut by 3 bases and J by 0 bases, with 12 bases left in between. CDR1 DFQATT and CDR2 SNEGSKA come from the germline V gene (reference sequence). This chain's CDR3 is CSASDQGSSYEQYF. In DNA form, the CDR3 reads TGCAGTGCTAGTGATCAGGGAAGCTCCTACGAGCAGTACTTC.

This clonotype was recorded at least ten times. The chain links TRBV7-9 to TRBJ2-7; unclear D gene. This CDR3 spans 12 amino acids. Trimming pared 8 bases from V and 3 bases from J, leaving 11 bases between. CDR1 and CDR2 from the germline V gene are SEHNR and FQNEAQ (reference sequence). The DNA of the CDR3 is TGTGCCAGCGGTGAGAGAAACTACGAGCAGTACTTC. It translates to CASGERNYEQYF.

This clonotype was picked up many times. The chain recombines TRBV20-1 with TRBJ1-2; no firm D call. V was clipped by 6 bases and J by 4 bases, with 15 bases between them. Per germline, CDR1 DFQATT and CDR2 SNEGSKA (reference sequence). This CDR3 has 13 residues. CDR3 protein: CSAPVPDGYGYTF. CDR3 DNA sequence: TGCAGTGCCCCCGTCCCAGACGGCTATGGCTACACCTTC.

This clonotype was recorded a few times. V and J are TRBV20-1 and TRBJ2-3, with 12 bases fitting TRBD2. CDR1 is DFQATT and CDR2 is SNEGSKA in the germline V gene (reference sequence). The CDR3 has 19 residues. J was trimmed by 3 bases and V by 8 bases; bases with no gene match: 21. The CDR3: CSPKSWLAGGETTTDTQYF. As DNA, the CDR3 is TGCAGTCCTAAATCCTGGCTAGCGGGGGGGGAAACGACTACAGATACGCAGTATTTT.